This T cell receptor beta chain emerged from a study of shared clonotypes between healthy human individuals. Turning to the study itself: Per donor, three plates held CD4 naive cells, three held CD4 memory, two held CD8 naive and one held CD8 memory. Findings of the study overall: Tissues were not sampled, only blood, and their repertoires likely differ. Clonotypes that were shared across four donors made up roughly 5.2% of naive CD4 clonotypes.

Assay: immunoSEQ multiplex PCR; the TCRdb copy retains only in-frame clones and omits some. The sample lists hundreds of thousands of clones; approximately 95% were seen once. J lost 8 bases, V lost 0 bases, and 7 bases had no gene match. The CDR3 has 15 residues. The germline V gene encodes CDR1 SGHRS and CDR2 YFSETQ. Terminally differentiated effector memory CD45RA+ cells were left out of the naive CD8 fraction, which was CD45RO-negative and positively selected for CCR7. Comments on this clone: The antigen remains unidentified.

The sequencing sample was made of naive CD8+ T cells sorted from blood. The clonotype originates from a woman aged 30 to 39 in good health. The rearrangement links TRBV5-1 to TRBJ2-1; 8 bases map to TRBD2. CDR3 nucleotides: TGCGCCAGCAGCTTGGGAAGCGGGAGTCGCGATGAGCAGTTCTTC. Residues: CASSLGSGSRDEQFF.